This T cell receptor (beta chain) was captured in a study of blood T cell repertoires in COVID-19. Original handling: Researchers report that nucleated cell counts were estimated from reference gene primer amplification. Clones were sequenced by immunoSEQ multiplex PCR, and TCRdb holds only the in-frame ones, with some missing. The D gene and trimming were derived from the DNA, and the V and J assignments and clone size from that table. The profile shows tens of thousands of clones, around four fifths of them singletons. The germline V gene encodes CDR1 SGHAT and CDR2 FQDESV (reference sequence). The germline V and J ends were trimmed by 5 bases and 5 bases, with 19 bases remaining between them. The CDR3 is 15 amino acids.

V is TRBV11-1 and J is TRBJ2-7, with no clear D. The source of this sequence is a man aged 50 or older with active COVID-19. The material sequenced was peripheral blood. DNA of the CDR3: TGTGCCAGCAGCCCTCTGACTCAGCCCTGGGACGAGCAGTACTTC. Translation: CASSPLTQPWDEQYF.